A single sample gave rise to the 30 T cell receptor beta chains below, sequenced in a study of blood T cell repertoires in COVID-19. This table comes from immunoSEQ multiplex PCR, and its TCRdb copy is limited to in-frame clones, with some not included. The sample holds about 430,000 clones; roughly 84% are singletons and the top ten take 1.4% to 1.5%. Sample: PBMCs or T cells enriched from blood (not recorded which). Receptor source: a woman younger than 35 who had been exposed to COVID-19.

This clone was picked up one time. This chain uses TRBV7-6 with TRBJ2-7, with D possibly being TRBD1 (6 bases). V was clipped by 1 base and J by 4 bases, with 17 bases between them. CDR3 length equals 16 residues. Germline assignment: CDR1 SGHVS and CDR2 FNYEAQ. CDR3 region: CASSLDPTGFEYEQYF. The CDR3 region has the DNA TGTGCCAGCAGCTTAGACCCGACAGGTTTCGAATACGAGCAGTACTTC.

The chain has TRBV18 and TRBJ2-1; TRBD2 might be the D (5 bases). Germline CDR1 reads KGHSH; CDR2 reads LQKENI. Trimming took 6 bases from V and 8 from J, leaving 17 bases between them. This CDR3 spans 14 amino acids. The CDR3: CASSASDRGDEQFF. DNA of the CDR3: TGTGCCAGCTCCGCGAGTGATCGGGGAGATGAGCAGTTCTTC.

This clone was picked up one time. The chain recombines TRBV3-1 (or the pseudogene TRBV3-2) with TRBJ2-7; D is uncertain. V lost 4 bases and J 6 bases, leaving 10 bases between the germline ends. This CDR3 is built from 12 residues. The germline V gene has CDR1 LGHDT and CDR2 YNNKEL (reference sequence). CDR3 sequence: CASSLLEAEQYF. In DNA, the CDR3 is TGTGCCAGCAGCCTTCTAGAAGCCGAGCAGTACTTC.

This chain joins TRBV9 and TRBJ2-7; 8 nucleotides agree with TRBD2. CDR3 size: 15 residues. Germline trimming cut 4 bases from V and 3 bases from J; bases unmatched to any gene: 9. Per germline, CDR1 SGDLS and CDR2 YYNGEE. CDR3 in DNA: TGTGCCAGCAGCCGCAGCGGGAGTGGGTACTACGAGCAGTACTTC. This translates into CASSRSGSGYYEQYF.

This clone has a single count. The rearrangement links TRBV7-9 to TRBJ1-6, with 7 bases fitting TRBD1. V shed 4 bases and J 9 bases; nucleotides not matched to a gene: 9. This CDR3 has 15 amino acids. Germline V gives CDR1 SEHNR, CDR2 FQNEAQ (reference sequence). CDR3 bases: TGTGCCAGCAGCTCCGCAACAGGGGAGAGTTCACCCCTCCACTTT. It specifies CASSSATGESSPLHF.

The rearrangement uses TRBV7-9 and TRBJ1-2, with 9 bases that match TRBD1. From germline, CDR1 is SEHNR and CDR2 FQNEAQ (reference sequence). V lost 5 bases and J lost 13; bases outside the gene matches: 8. CDR3 length equals 12 residues. The chain's CDR3 is CASSPGQGFATF. The CDR3, as DNA: TGTGCCAGCAGCCCGGGACAGGGATTCGCCACCTTC. The variable domain in full, with the rest retrieved from reference TRBV7-9 and TRBJ1-2, is DTGVSQNPRHKITKRGQNVTFRCDPISEHNRLYWYRQTLGQGPEFLTYFQNEAQLEKSRLLSDRFSAERPKGSFSTLEIQRTEQGDSAMYLCASSPGQGFATFGSGTRLTVV.

V is TRBV21-1 and J is TRBJ2-7; the table's D call TRBD2 went unverified against the DNA. TRBV21-1 is tagged as a pseudogene. The CDR3 length is 13 residues. The CDR3 coding sequence is TGTGCCACCCCCTTGCCGGGGGGCCAAGAGCAGTACTTC. Translating gives CATPLPGGQEQYF.

The chain couples TRBV27 to TRBJ2-7; TRBD1 agrees at 10 bases. V lost 10 bases and J lost 5; bases outside the gene matches: 5. The CDR3 contains 12 residues. The germline V gene encodes CDR1 MNHEY and CDR2 SMNVEV (reference sequence). The CDR3 nucleotides read TGTGCCACCAGACAGGGGGCCAACGAGCAGTACTTC. Its translation is CATRQGANEQYF.

The CDR3 DNA is TGTGCCAGCAGTTGCGGACTAGCGGGGGGACGGGAGACCCAGTACTTC. It yields the protein CASSCGLAGGRETQYF. The chain couples TRBV6-8 to TRBJ2-5; TRBD2 agrees at 14 bases. This CDR3 has 16 amino acids. Germline V gene data show CDR1 as MNHGY and CDR2 as SAAAGT. J lost 5 bases, V lost 4 bases, and 6 bases had no gene match.

V and J are TRBV28 and TRBJ2-3; 12 positions match TRBD2. The germline gives CDR1 MDHEN, CDR2 SYDVKM. V was pared by 5 bases and J by 4 bases, with 16 bases of the junction left unmatched. CDR3 length: 19 amino acids. The DNA of the CDR3 is TGTGCCAGCAGTCGTCCTTGGCCACTAGCGGGAGGCGGTGCAGATACGCAGTATTTT. This codes for CASSRPWPLAGGGADTQYF. The whole variable domain, filled in from reference TRBV28 and TRBJ2-3, reads DVKVTQSSRYLVKRTGEKVFLECVQDMDHENMFWYRQDPGLGLRLIYFSYDVKMKEKGDIPEGYSVSREKKERFSLILESASTNQTSMYLCASSRPWPLAGGGADTQYFGPGTRLTVL.

This clone was seen more than once but under ten times. The J gene is TRBJ2-7, the V gene TRBV3-1 (or the pseudogene TRBV3-2); D is ambiguous. Trimming pared 1 base from V and 4 bases from J, leaving 14 bases between. Germline lookup yields CDR1 LGHDT and CDR2 YNNKEL (reference sequence). This CDR3 spans 15 amino acids. As DNA, the CDR3 is TGTGCCAGCAGCCAAGCTCCAAGTCAGTTGTACGAGCAGTACTTC. Translating it yields CASSQAPSQLYEQYF.

This clone is a singleton in its sample. The rearrangement links TRBV28 to TRBJ2-7, with D maybe TRBD1 (5 bases). V lost 2 bases, J lost 4 bases, and 15 bases lay in between. In germline, CDR1 is MDHEN, CDR2 SYDVKM. The CDR3 loop spans 15 amino acids. The CDR3: CASSLSARGSYEQYF. The CDR3 DNA reads TGTGCCAGCAGTTTAAGTGCTAGGGGTTCATACGAGCAGTACTTC.

The chain uses TRBV28 and TRBJ1-2; 10 bases are a match to TRBD1. V was pared by 5 bases and J by 8 bases, with 8 bases of the junction left unmatched. CDR1 and CDR2 from the germline V gene are MDHEN and SYDVKM. The CDR3 covers 14 residues. The CDR3, as DNA: TGTGCCAGCAGTACGGGACAGGGGAAGATCGGCTACACCTTC. Protein product: CASSTGQGKIGYTF.

Comment on this clone: The germline gene is not matched at one end of the junction; a read error may be the cause. V usage is TRBV13 and J usage is TRBJ1-1, with 8 bases that match TRBD1. Germline V gives CDR1 PRHDT, CDR2 FYEKMQ (reference sequence). CDR3 size: 13 residues. CDR3 region: CASSVGQGTEAFF. The CDR3 coding sequence is TGTGCCAGCAGCGTAGGACAGGGTACTGAAGCTTTCTTT.

CDR3 sequence: CASSGEGHANTGELFF. The CDR3 nucleotides read TGTGCCAGCAGTGGAGAGGGACACGCGAACACCGGGGAGCTGTTTTTT. This chain joins TRBV2 and TRBJ2-2, with a possible D match to TRBD1 (6 bases). V shed 4 bases and J shed 0 bases, with 12 bases lying between them. In germline, CDR1 is SNHLY, CDR2 FYNNEI. This CDR3 is built from 16 residues.

V and J are TRBV9 and TRBJ1-2, with 9 nucleotides matching TRBD1. The germline V gene encodes CDR1 SGDLS and CDR2 YYNGEE. The CDR3 spans 15 residues. V lost 3 bases to trimming and J lost 8 bases; unmatched junction nucleotides: 11. The CDR3 nucleotides read TGTGCCAGCAGCGGACGACAGGGGGGAACAGGCGGCTACACCTTC. It yields the protein CASSGRQGGTGGYTF.

The rearrangement uses TRBV6-5 and TRBJ1-1, with TRBD1 as a possible D gene (6 bases). CDR3 size: 14 residues. Germline-derived CDR1 and CDR2 are MNHEY and SVGAGI. Trimming took 6 bases from V and 2 from J, leaving 13 bases between them. The CDR3 bases are TGTGCCAGCAGCCGAACAGGGCCCAACACTGAAGCTTTCTTT. This gives the protein CASSRTGPNTEAFF.

The chain links TRBV2 to TRBJ2-4; tentatively, D is TRBD2 (5 bases). The germline CDR1 and CDR2 sequences are SNHLY and FYNNEI. This CDR3 is built from 14 residues. The germline V and J ends were trimmed by 5 bases and 3 bases, with 11 bases remaining between them. This CDR3 reads CASSSSANKNIQYF. The CDR3 DNA reads TGTGCCAGCAGTAGTAGCGCGAACAAAAACATTCAGTACTTC.

This clone has more than one count but fewer than ten. This sequence joins TRBV5-1 and TRBJ1-2, with D tentatively TRBD1 (5 bases). V was cut by 4 bases and J by 13 bases, with 23 bases left in between. Germline lookup yields CDR1 SGHRS and CDR2 YFSETQ. This CDR3 has 14 residues. The CDR3 sequence is CASSPPTGGYAPTF. The DNA of the CDR3 is TGCGCCAGCAGCCCACCGACGGGGGGATATGCTCCCACCTTC.

The genes are TRBV10-1 and TRBJ2-7, with D maybe TRBD2 (7 bases). Between the trimmed V and J ends, which lost 8 bases and 3 bases, there was a span of 17 bases. This CDR3 spans 14 amino acids. CDR1 is WNHNN and CDR2 is SYGVQD in the germline V gene (reference sequence). The DNA for the CDR3 is TGCGCCAGCTCGAGCGCCGGGGGGCTCTACGAGCAGTACTTC. This encodes CASSSAGGLYEQYF.

This chain connects TRBV19 to TRBJ1-1; D is undetermined. The V gene lost 3 bases and the J gene lost 11 bases, with 10 bases spanning the gap. The CDR3 is made up of 11 amino acids. Germline CDR1 LNHDA, CDR2 SQIVND (reference sequence). In DNA, the CDR3 is TGTGCCAGTAGTATGCGCGGGGAGGCTTTCTTT. It codes for CASSMRGEAFF.

V and J are TRBV7-2 and TRBJ2-7; TRBD2 matches 10 bases. CDR3 size: 14 residues. The V gene's germline CDR1 is SGHTA and CDR2 FQGNSA. Losses at the gene ends were 4 bases for V and 6 bases for J; bases not matched to a gene: 6. CDR3 amino acids: CASSSNSGRSEQYF. In nucleotides, the CDR3 is TGTGCCAGCAGCTCCAATAGCGGGAGGAGCGAGCAGTACTTC.

The V call is TRBV28, the J call TRBJ2-3; TRBD2 matches 8 bases. This CDR3 spans 15 amino acids. J was trimmed by 6 bases and V by 5 bases; bases with no gene match: 10. CDR1 and CDR2 (germline): MDHEN, SYDVKM. Here the CDR3 DNA reads TGTGCCAGCAGTAACGGGGGGGTGAGGGCGGATACGCAGTATTTT. Residues: CASSNGGVRADTQYF. The full variable domain, completed using reference TRBV28 and TRBJ2-3, is DVKVTQSSRYLVKRTGEKVFLECVQDMDHENMFWYRQDPGLGLRLIYFSYDVKMKEKGDIPEGYSVSREKKERFSLILESASTNQTSMYLCASSNGGVRADTQYFGPGTRLTVL.

The chain recombines TRBV19 with TRBJ1-1, with a weak D call TRBD1 (6 bases). The V end lost 4 bases, the J end lost 0 bases, and 12 bases lay between the germline ends. The germline V gene has CDR1 LNHDA and CDR2 SQIVND (reference sequence). The CDR3 runs 15 residues. In DNA form, the CDR3 reads TGTGCCAGTAGTAGAGGTCAGGGGTTGAACACTGAAGCTTTCTTT. Its protein product is CASSRGQGLNTEAFF.

This chain joins TRBV7-9 and TRBJ1-1, with 8 nucleotides matching TRBD1. V shed 1 base, J shed 1 base, and the junction held 5 bases outside the gene matches. The CDR3 runs 16 residues. The germline V gene has CDR1 SEHNR and CDR2 FQNEAQ (reference sequence). The CDR3 DNA reads TGTGCCAGCAGCTTAGGGGCCGGGACAGGGAACACTGAAGCTTTCTTT. This gives the protein CASSLGAGTGNTEAFF.

This sequence joins TRBV21-1 and TRBJ1-2. TRBV21-1 is assigned pseudogene status. The CDR3 has 13 amino acids. The CDR3 spells CASSKVSRGGYTF. CDR3 in DNA: TGTGCCAGCAGCAAAGTATCGCGGGGCGGCTACACCTTC.

The V call is TRBV28, the J call TRBJ1-4; D gene ambiguous. Trimming took 4 bases from V and 8 from J, leaving 17 bases between them. Per the germline V gene, CDR1 is MDHEN and CDR2 is SYDVKM. This CDR3 region has 15 residues. The CDR3: CASSSPAGSGEKLFF. The CDR3 DNA reads as TGTGCCAGCAGTTCACCGGCGGGGTCGGGGGAAAAACTGTTTTTT.

This rearrangement joins TRBV7-3 to TRBJ2-1, with TRBD2 as a possible D gene (6 bases). The V end lost 2 bases, the J end lost 0 bases, and 8 bases lay between the germline ends. This CDR3 comprises 15 residues. From germline, CDR1 is SGHTA and CDR2 FQGTGA. The CDR3 protein is CASSLVGGSYNEQFF. In DNA, the CDR3 is TGTGCCAGCAGCTTAGTGGGGGGCTCCTACAATGAGCAGTTCTTC.

This clone was found once. This rearrangement joins TRBV20-1 to TRBJ1-4; a weak D match, TRBD1 (6 bases). The CDR3 sequence is 15 residues long. CDR1 DFQATT and CDR2 SNEGSKA come from the germline V gene (reference sequence). V lost 3 bases to trimming and J lost 3 bases, with 14 bases between them. CDR3 nucleotides: TGCAGTGCTAGTGAGGTGGGGGCGGCTAATGAAAAACTGTTTTTT. This sequence encodes CSASEVGAANEKLFF.

The rearrangement uses TRBV7-2 and TRBJ2-3, with 10 bases that match TRBD2. Germline CDR1 SGHTA, CDR2 FQGNSA. The CDR3 is 16 residues long. V lost 6 bases and J lost 1; bases outside the gene matches: 7. The CDR3 sequence: CASRPPGTSGTDTQYF. CDR3 DNA: TGTGCCAGCAGGCCTCCGGGGACTAGCGGCACAGATACGCAGTATTTT.